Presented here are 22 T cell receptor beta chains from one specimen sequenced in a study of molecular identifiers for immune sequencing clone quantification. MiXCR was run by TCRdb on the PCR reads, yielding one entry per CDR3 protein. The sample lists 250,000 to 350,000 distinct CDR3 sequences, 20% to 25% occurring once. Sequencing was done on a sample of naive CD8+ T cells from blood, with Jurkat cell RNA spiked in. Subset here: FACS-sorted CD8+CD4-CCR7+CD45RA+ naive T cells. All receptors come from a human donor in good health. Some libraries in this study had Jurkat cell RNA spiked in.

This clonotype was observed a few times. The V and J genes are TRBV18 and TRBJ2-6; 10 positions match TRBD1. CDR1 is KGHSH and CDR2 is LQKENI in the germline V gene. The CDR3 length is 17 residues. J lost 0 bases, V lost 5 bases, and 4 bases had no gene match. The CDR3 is CASSSGQGISGANVLTF. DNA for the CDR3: TGTGCCAGCTCATCGGGACAGGGGATCTCTGGGGCCAACGTCCTGACTTTC.

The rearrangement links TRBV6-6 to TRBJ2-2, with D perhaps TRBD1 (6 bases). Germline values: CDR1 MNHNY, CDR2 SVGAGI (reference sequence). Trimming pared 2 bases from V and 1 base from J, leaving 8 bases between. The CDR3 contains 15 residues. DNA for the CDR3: TGTGCCAGCAGTTACGGGGGCCGGAACACCGGGGAGCTGTTTTTT. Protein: CASSYGGRNTGELFF.

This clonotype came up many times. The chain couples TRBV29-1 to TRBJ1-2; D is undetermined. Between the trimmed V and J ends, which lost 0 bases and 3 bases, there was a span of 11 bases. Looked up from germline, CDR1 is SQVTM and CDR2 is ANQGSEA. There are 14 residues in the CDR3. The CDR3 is CSVEDHDNYYGYTF. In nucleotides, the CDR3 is TGCAGCGTTGAAGACCACGATAACTACTATGGCTACACCTTC.

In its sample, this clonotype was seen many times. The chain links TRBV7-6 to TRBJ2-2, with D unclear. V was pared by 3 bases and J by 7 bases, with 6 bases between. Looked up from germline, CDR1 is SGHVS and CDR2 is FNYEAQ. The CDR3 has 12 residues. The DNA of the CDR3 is TGTGCCAGCAGCTTTGTGGGCGGGGAGCTGTTTTTT. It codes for CASSFVGGELFF.

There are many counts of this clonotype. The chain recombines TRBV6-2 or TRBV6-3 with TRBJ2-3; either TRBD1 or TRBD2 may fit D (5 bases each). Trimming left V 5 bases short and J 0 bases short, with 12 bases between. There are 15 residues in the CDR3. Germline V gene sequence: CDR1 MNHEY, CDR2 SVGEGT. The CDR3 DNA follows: TGTGCCAGCAGTACCCGGGACCTGAGCACAGATACGCAGTATTTT. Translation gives CASSTRDLSTDTQYF.

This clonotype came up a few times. CDR3 bases: TGTGCCAGCAGTGAGGGGTGGGGTTCTAGCACAGATACGCAGTATTTT. This codes for CASSEGWGSSTDTQYF. This chain uses TRBV2 with TRBJ2-3; D uncertain. Germline V CDR1 and CDR2: SNHLY, FYNNEI. V was trimmed by 3 bases and J by 0 bases, leaving 13 bases between them. The CDR3 loop spans 16 amino acids. Full variable domain (outside the CDR3, taken from reference TRBV2 and TRBJ2-3): EPEVTQTPSHQVTQMGQEVILRCVPISNHLYFYWYRQILGQKVEFLVSFYNNEISEKSEIFDDQFSVERPDGSNFTLKIRSTKLEDSAMYFCASSEGWGSSTDTQYFGPGTRLTVL.

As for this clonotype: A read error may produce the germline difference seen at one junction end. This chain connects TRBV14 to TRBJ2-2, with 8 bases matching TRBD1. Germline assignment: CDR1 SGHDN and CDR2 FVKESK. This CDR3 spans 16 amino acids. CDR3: CASSQTTGGSTGEPFF. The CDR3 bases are TGTGCCAGCAGCCAGACTACAGGGGGTAGCACCGGGGAGCCGTTTTTT.

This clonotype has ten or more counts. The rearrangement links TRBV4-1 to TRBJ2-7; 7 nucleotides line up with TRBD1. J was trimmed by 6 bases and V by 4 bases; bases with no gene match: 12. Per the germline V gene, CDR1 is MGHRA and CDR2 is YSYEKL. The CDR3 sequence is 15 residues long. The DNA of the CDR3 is TGCGCCAGCAGCCTCGAGGGGGCTTTCTCGCCCGAGCAGTACTTC. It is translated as CASSLEGAFSPEQYF.

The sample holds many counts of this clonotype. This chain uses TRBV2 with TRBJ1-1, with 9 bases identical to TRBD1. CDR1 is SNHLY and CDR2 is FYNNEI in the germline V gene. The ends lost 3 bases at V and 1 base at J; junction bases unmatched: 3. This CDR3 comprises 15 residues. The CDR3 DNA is TGTGCCAGCAGTGAGAAGGACAGGGGGAACACTGAAGCTTTCTTT. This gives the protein CASSEKDRGNTEAFF.

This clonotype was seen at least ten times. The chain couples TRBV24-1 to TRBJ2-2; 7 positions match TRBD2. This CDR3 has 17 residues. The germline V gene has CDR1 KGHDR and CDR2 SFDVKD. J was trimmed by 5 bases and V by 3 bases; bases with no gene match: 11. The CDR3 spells CATSDTWSLAETGELFF. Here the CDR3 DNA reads TGTGCCACCAGTGATACCTGGTCGCTAGCGGAAACCGGGGAGCTGTTTTTT.

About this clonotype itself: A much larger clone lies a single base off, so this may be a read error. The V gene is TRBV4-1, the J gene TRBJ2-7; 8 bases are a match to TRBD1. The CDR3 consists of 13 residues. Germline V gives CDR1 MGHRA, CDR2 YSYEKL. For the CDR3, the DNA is TGCGCCAGCAGCATGGGACAGGACTACGAGCAGTGCTTC. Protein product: CASSMGQDYEQCF.

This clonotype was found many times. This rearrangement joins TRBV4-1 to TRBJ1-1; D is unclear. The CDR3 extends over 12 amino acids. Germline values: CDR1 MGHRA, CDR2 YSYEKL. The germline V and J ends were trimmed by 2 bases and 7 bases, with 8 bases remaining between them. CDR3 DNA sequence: TGCGCCAGCAGCCAACTGGGGATTGAAGCTTTCTTT. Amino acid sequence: CASSQLGIEAFF.

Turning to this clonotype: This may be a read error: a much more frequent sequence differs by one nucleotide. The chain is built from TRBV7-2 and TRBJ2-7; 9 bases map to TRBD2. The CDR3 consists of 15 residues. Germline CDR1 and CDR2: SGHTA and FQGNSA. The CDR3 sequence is CASNRAGGSAYKQYF. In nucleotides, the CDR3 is TGTGCCAGCAACCGCGCGGGGGGGAGCGCCTACAAGCAGTACTTC.

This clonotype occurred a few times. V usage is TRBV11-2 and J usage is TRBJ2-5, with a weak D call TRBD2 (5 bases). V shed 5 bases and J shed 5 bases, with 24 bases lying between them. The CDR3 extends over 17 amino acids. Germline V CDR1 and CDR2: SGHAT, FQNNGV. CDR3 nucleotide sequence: TGTGCCAGCAGCCCCACTCTGGAATTCGGAGAGGGTGAGACCCAGTACTTC. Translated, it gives CASSPTLEFGEGETQYF.

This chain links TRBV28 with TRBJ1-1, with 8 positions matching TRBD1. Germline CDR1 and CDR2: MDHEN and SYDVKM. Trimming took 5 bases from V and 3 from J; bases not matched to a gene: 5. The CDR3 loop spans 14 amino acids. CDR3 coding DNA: TGTGCCAGCAGTGAGCTGACAGGGGACACTGAAGCTTTCTTT. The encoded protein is CASSELTGDTEAFF.

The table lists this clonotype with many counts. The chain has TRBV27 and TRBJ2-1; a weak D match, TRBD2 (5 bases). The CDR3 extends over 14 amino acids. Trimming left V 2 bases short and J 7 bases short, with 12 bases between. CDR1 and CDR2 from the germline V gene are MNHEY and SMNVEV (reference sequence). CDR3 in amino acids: CASSLRGSLNEQFF. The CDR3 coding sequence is TGTGCCAGCAGTTTACGAGGGAGCCTTAATGAGCAGTTCTTC.

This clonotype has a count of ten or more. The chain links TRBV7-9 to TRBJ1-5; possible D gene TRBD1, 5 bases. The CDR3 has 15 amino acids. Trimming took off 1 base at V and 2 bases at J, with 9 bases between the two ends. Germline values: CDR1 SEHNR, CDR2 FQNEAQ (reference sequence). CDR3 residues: CASSLGGTGNQPQHF. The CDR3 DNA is TGTGCCAGCAGCTTAGGGGGCACTGGCAATCAGCCCCAGCATTTT.

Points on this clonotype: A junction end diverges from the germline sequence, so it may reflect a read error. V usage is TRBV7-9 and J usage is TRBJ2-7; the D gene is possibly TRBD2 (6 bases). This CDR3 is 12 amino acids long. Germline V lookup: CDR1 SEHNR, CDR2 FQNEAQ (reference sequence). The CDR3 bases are TGTGCCAGCGGCTTCGGGGGATACGAGCAGTACTTC. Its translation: CASGFGGYEQYF.

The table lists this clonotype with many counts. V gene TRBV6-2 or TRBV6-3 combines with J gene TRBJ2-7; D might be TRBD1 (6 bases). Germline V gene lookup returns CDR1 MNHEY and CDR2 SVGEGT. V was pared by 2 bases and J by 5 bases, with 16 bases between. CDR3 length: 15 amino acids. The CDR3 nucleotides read TGTGCCAGCAGTTACGGGGACATCCTCCGCCACGAGCAGTACTTC. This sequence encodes CASSYGDILRHEQYF.

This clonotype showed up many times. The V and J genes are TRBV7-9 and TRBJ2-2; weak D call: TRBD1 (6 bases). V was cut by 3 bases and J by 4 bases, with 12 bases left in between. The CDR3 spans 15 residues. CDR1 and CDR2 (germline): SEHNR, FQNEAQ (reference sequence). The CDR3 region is CASSFGGVATGELFF. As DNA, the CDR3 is TGTGCCAGCAGCTTTGGGGGCGTTGCCACCGGGGAGCTGTTTTTT.

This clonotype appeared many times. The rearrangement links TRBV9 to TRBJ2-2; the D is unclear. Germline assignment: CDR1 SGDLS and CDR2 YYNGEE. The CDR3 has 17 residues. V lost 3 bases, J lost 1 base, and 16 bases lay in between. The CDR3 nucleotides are TGTGCCAGCAGCGACCCGTCGCGAGAAATGAACACCGGGGAGCTGTTTTTT. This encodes CASSDPSREMNTGELFF.

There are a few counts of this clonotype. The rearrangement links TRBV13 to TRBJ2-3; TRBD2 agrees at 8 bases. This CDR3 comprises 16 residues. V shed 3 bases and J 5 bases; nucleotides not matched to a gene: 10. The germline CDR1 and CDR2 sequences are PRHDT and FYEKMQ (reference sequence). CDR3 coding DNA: TGTGCCAGCAGCTTGGGGGCTAGCGGGCACAGAGATACGCAGTATTTT. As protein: CASSLGASGHRDTQYF.